One and the same sample provided the 30 T cell receptor beta chains below, sequenced in a study of TIL therapy for anti-PD-1-resistant metastatic lung cancer. Noted time point: pre-treatment sample, taken before nivolumab and TIL therapy. Tumor tissue came from excised metastases, mostly pleural nodules or supraclavicular lymph nodes. This was the immunoSEQ v3 assay. Here immunoSEQ multiplex PCR was the method, and the copy in TCRdb shows in-frame clones only, minus some. The table shows more than 90,000 clones, with 50% to 70% occurring only once. Sample: tumor tissue, taken at baseline. Source of these receptors: a person between 25 and 80 years old with non-small cell lung cancer.

This chain connects TRBV9 to TRBJ2-1; no reliable D call. The CDR3 spans 12 residues. Germline V CDR1 and CDR2: SGDLS, YYNGEE. Trimming stripped 7 bases from V and 6 bases from J, with 11 bases between. The CDR3 sequence is CASQGVSNEQFF. The CDR3 DNA sequence: TGTGCCAGCCAAGGCGTTAGCAATGAGCAGTTCTTC.

This rearrangement joins TRBV28 to TRBJ1-2; D is possibly TRBD1 (5 bases). Germline loops: CDR1 MDHEN, CDR2 SYDVKM. There are 14 residues in the CDR3. Trimming took 7 bases from V and 4 from J, leaving 16 bases between them. CDR3 loop: CASIKSGLRYGYTF. CDR3 DNA sequence: TGTGCCAGCATCAAGTCAGGGCTCCGCTATGGCTACACCTTC.

This clone is a singleton in its sample. This rearrangement joins TRBV10-3 to TRBJ2-3; TRBD2 matches 11 bases. The CDR3 spans 16 residues. The V segment lost 6 bases and the J segment 5 bases; nucleotides outside the gene matches: 10. The germline CDR1 and CDR2 sequences are ENHRY and SYGVKD. The CDR3, as DNA: TGTGCCATCAGCCTTTTTAGCGGGAGGGATGGAGATACGCAGTATTTT. This codes for CAISLFSGRDGDTQYF.

This clone is a singleton in its sample. This chain connects TRBV7-9 to TRBJ1-2; D remains ambiguous. Germline V gene sequence: CDR1 SEHNR, CDR2 FQNEAQ (reference sequence). The CDR3 length is 13 residues. The germline V and J ends were trimmed by 6 bases and 5 bases, with 13 bases remaining between them. The CDR3 sequence is CASRLRAGYGYTF. In DNA form, the CDR3 reads TGTGCCAGCAGACTCCGGGCGGGGTATGGCTACACCTTC.

This clone was counted a single time. The J gene is TRBJ2-1, the V gene TRBV9; the D gene is possibly TRBD1 (5 bases). The CDR3 consists of 15 residues. Per the germline V gene, CDR1 is SGDLS and CDR2 is YYNGEE. V was shortened by 3 bases and J by 2 bases, with 12 bases between the two germline ends. CDR3 in DNA: TGTGCCAGCAGCGGGGAAGGGGTCCCCTACAATGAGCAGTTCTTC. Its protein product is CASSGEGVPYNEQFF.

The chain has TRBV6-6 and TRBJ1-4; possibly TRBD1 for D (6 bases). There are 15 residues in the CDR3. CDR1 MNHNY and CDR2 SVGAGI come from the germline V gene (reference sequence). V shed 5 bases and J shed 7 bases, with 17 bases lying between them. In DNA form, the CDR3 reads TGTGCCAGCAGTATCCGGGGGGGGCGGGTTGAAAAACTGTTTTTT. Its protein product is CASSIRGGRVEKLFF.

This clone was found a few times. V is TRBV6-5 and J is TRBJ2-1, with 8 bases that match TRBD2. The CDR3 has 13 amino acids. The germline V gene encodes CDR1 MNHEY and CDR2 SVGAGI. V shed 6 bases and J 6 bases; nucleotides not matched to a gene: 4. The CDR3 DNA is TGTGCCAGCAGCACCGGACTAGCCAATGAGCAGTTCTTC. This encodes CASSTGLANEQFF.

The chain couples TRBV6-5 to TRBJ1-2; D call uncertain. Trimming stripped 4 bases from V and 3 bases from J, with 9 bases between. Germline loops: CDR1 MNHEY, CDR2 SVGAGI. CDR3 length: 13 amino acids. The CDR3 region is CASSSTKDYGYTF. For the CDR3, the DNA is TGTGCCAGCAGTTCAACGAAGGACTATGGCTACACCTTC.

The gene calls are TRBV7-8 and TRBJ2-3, with D possibly TRBD2 on 6 matching bases. Trimming removed 5 bases at V and 1 base at J, with 16 bases between. Looked up from germline, CDR1 is SGHVS and CDR2 is FQNEAQ. The CDR3 is 16 residues long. CDR3 residues: CASSPRGGGRTDTQYF. The CDR3 nucleotides are TGTGCCAGCAGCCCACGGGGAGGCGGACGCACAGATACGCAGTATTTT.

The gene calls are TRBV2 and TRBJ2-7, with D perhaps TRBD1 (5 bases). The CDR3 has 15 residues. CDR1 is SNHLY, CDR2 FYNNEI, per germline. Trimming shortened V by 6 bases and J by 4 bases, and 19 bases separated the two germline ends. CDR3 sequence: CASSLRTRPPYEQYF. The DNA for the CDR3 is TGTGCCAGCAGCCTACGGACAAGACCTCCTTACGAGCAGTACTTC.

The V and J genes are TRBV16 and TRBJ2-5; D uncertain. Germline-derived CDR1 and CDR2 are KGHSY and FQNENV. The germline V and J ends were trimmed by 2 bases and 2 bases, with 0 bases remaining between them. The CDR3 runs 11 residues. The CDR3, as DNA: TGTGCCAGCAGCCAACAAGAGACCCAGTACTTC. Translation: CASSQQETQYF.

The rearrangement uses TRBV27 and TRBJ2-1; 8 positions match TRBD1. Germline CDR1 reads MNHEY; CDR2 reads SMNVEV (reference sequence). V was clipped by 5 bases and J by 8 bases; unmatched bases: 11. This CDR3 contains 15 residues. CDR3 nucleotide sequence: TGTGCCAGCAGTCCGCTGGGGCAGGGGGCTGATGAGCAGTTCTTC. It encodes CASSPLGQGADEQFF.

The rearrangement joins TRBV27 to TRBJ2-7; TRBD1 aligns across 7 bases. Germline assignment: CDR1 MNHEY and CDR2 SMNVEV (reference sequence). The CDR3 sequence is 14 residues long. Losses at the gene ends were 7 bases for V and 3 bases for J; bases not matched to a gene: 9. In DNA, the CDR3 is TGTGCCAGCAACCTACTCGGGACAGACTACGAGCAGTACTTC. Its translation is CASNLLGTDYEQYF.

A single count supports this clone. The DNA of the CDR3 is TGTGCCGCCGGACTAGCGGGGGACTACTACGAGCAGTACTTC. It yields the protein CAAGLAGDYYEQYF. This chain joins TRBV10-3 and TRBJ2-7; 13 bases agree with TRBD2. Per germline, CDR1 ENHRY and CDR2 SYGVKD. J lost 3 bases, V lost 11 bases, and 7 bases had no gene match. There are 14 residues in the CDR3.

This chain joins TRBV24-1 and TRBJ2-2; TRBD1 or TRBD2 may be the D gene (5 bases each). V was cut by 3 bases and J by 5 bases, with 12 bases left in between. Germline V gene lookup returns CDR1 KGHDR and CDR2 SFDVKD. CDR3 length: 15 amino acids. The CDR3 here is CATSDVGGLTGELFF. Written as DNA, the CDR3 is TGTGCCACCAGTGATGTTGGGGGATTGACCGGGGAGCTGTTTTTT.

This sequence joins TRBV5-1 and TRBJ1-3; 7 positions agree with TRBD1. Germline lookup yields CDR1 SGHRS and CDR2 YFSETQ. The CDR3 covers 14 residues. J gave up 4 bases and V 7 bases, and 8 bases lay outside the gene matches. The CDR3 loop reads CASGIGTEGNTIYF. The CDR3 nucleotides read TGCGCCAGCGGTATTGGGACAGAAGGAAACACCATATATTTT. Variable domain in full (rest from reference TRBV5-1 and TRBJ1-3): KAGVTQTPRYLIKTRGQQVTLSCSPISGHRSVSWYQQTPGQGLQFLFEYFSETQRNKGNFPGRFSGRQFSNSRSEMNVSTLELGDSALYLCASGIGTEGNTIYFGEGSWLTVV.

This clone was counted once. This chain connects TRBV7-6 to TRBJ2-5; 13 bases map to TRBD2. After removal of 2 bases from V and 3 bases from J, the junction contained 6 bases not matched to a gene. The CDR3 is 17 residues long. Germline V gene lookup returns CDR1 SGHVS and CDR2 FNYEAQ. The CDR3 coding sequence is TGTGCCAGCAGCTTAAGCCGGACTAGCGGGAGTAAAGAGACCCAGTACTTC. It codes for CASSLSRTSGSKETQYF.

The gene calls are TRBV5-8 and TRBJ2-7; 9 bases line up with TRBD2. This CDR3 is 15 amino acids long. Germline CDR1 reads SGHTS; CDR2 reads YDEGEE. V trimming: 0 bases; J trimming: 3 bases; junction bases outside the gene matches: 4. CDR3 sequence reads: CASSLGWREGYEQYF. In DNA, the CDR3 is TGTGCCAGCAGCTTGGGCTGGCGGGAGGGCTACGAGCAGTACTTC.

This sequence joins TRBV13 and TRBJ1-1; D unresolved. The CDR3 sequence is 14 residues long. The V gene lost 0 bases and the J gene lost 7 bases, with 12 bases spanning the gap. The germline V gene encodes CDR1 PRHDT and CDR2 FYEKMQ (reference sequence). The CDR3 DNA sequence: TGTGCCAGCAGCTTAGGAAGGACGCTTGGTGAAGCTTTCTTT. Translation: CASSLGRTLGEAFF.

This clone has a handful of counts. The CDR3 DNA reads TGTGCCAGCAGTCATTTCTTATTTAGCGGGGGAGGCACAGATACGCAGTATTTT. Its protein is CASSHFLFSGGGTDTQYF. The chain recombines TRBV3-1 (or the pseudogene TRBV3-2) with TRBJ2-3; 9 bases line up with TRBD2. Germline CDR1 is LGHDT and CDR2 is YNNKEL (reference sequence). The CDR3 has 18 residues. V lost 6 bases, J lost 1 base, and 14 bases stayed unmatched.

The rearrangement uses TRBV7-2 and TRBJ2-1; TRBD2 matches 10 bases. The CDR3 extends over 16 amino acids. The trim removed 1 base at V and 4 bases at J, leaving 4 bases unmatched. Germline V gene data show CDR1 as SGHTA and CDR2 as FQGNSA. CDR3 sequence: CASSLEGSGGYNEQFF. CDR3 DNA: TGTGCCAGCAGCTTAGAGGGTAGCGGGGGGTACAATGAGCAGTTCTTC.

This clone was recorded only once. V gene TRBV18 combines with J gene TRBJ1-6; 10 nucleotides align to TRBD1. The CDR3 totals 16 residues. Trimming at V came to 6 bases and at J to 7 bases, leaving 9 bases not matched to a gene. Germline V gene sequence: CDR1 KGHSH, CDR2 LQKENI. In DNA, the CDR3 is TGTGCCAGCTCCCGGGACAGGGGAACGGGAAATTCACCCCTCCACTTT. Encoded protein: CASSRDRGTGNSPLHF.

The chain employs TRBV4-3 and TRBJ2-2; unclear D gene. Germline values: CDR1 LGHNA, CDR2 YSLEER. The length of the CDR3 is 15 residues. Trimming stripped 1 base from V and 0 bases from J, with 6 bases between. The CDR3 reads CASSQAWPNTGELFF. CDR3 DNA sequence: TGCGCCAGCAGCCAAGCCTGGCCGAACACCGGGGAGCTGTTTTTT.

This chain connects TRBV25-1 to TRBJ1-4; D remains ambiguous. This CDR3 is 16 amino acids long. Between the trimmed V and J ends, which lost 0 bases and 8 bases, there was a span of 16 bases. Germline values: CDR1 MGHDK, CDR2 SYGVNS. This chain's CDR3 is CASSEYGARGLEKLFF. In DNA, the CDR3 is TGTGCCAGCAGTGAATATGGAGCTCGGGGTCTCGAAAAACTGTTTTTT. Full variable domain (missing parts from reference TRBV25-1 and TRBJ1-4): EADIYQTPRYLVIGTGKKITLECSQTMGHDKMYWYQQDPGMELHLIHYSYGVNSTEKGDLSSESTVSRIRTEHFPLTLESARPSHTSQYLCASSEYGARGLEKLFFGSGTQLSVL.

This chain links TRBV19 with TRBJ1-4; D is possibly TRBD1 (5 bases). The V gene lost 6 bases and the J gene lost 5 bases, with 16 bases spanning the gap. The germline CDR1 and CDR2 sequences are LNHDA and SQIVND (reference sequence). This CDR3 spans 15 amino acids. In nucleotides, the CDR3 is TGTGCCAGTAGATTATCGGGACCGGTAAATGAAAAACTGTTTTTT. This codes for CASRLSGPVNEKLFF.

The gene calls are TRBV7-8 and TRBJ1-2; D is undetermined. Per the germline V gene, CDR1 is SGHVS and CDR2 is FQNEAQ. The CDR3 totals 13 residues. V was shortened by 2 bases and J by 6 bases, with 10 bases between the two germline ends. CDR3 loop: CASSLQEYHGYTF. CDR3 bases: TGTGCCAGCAGCTTACAGGAGTACCATGGCTACACCTTC.

The chain employs TRBV6-4 and TRBJ1-6, with TRBD1 as a possible D gene (6 bases). The CDR3 is 16 residues long. CDR1 and CDR2 from the germline V gene are MRHNA and SNTAGT. Trimming left V 2 bases short and J 5 bases short, with 13 bases between. Written as DNA, the CDR3 is TGTGCCAGCAGTGACGAGACAGGTCTTGATAATTCACCCCTCCACTTT. Amino acid sequence: CASSDETGLDNSPLHF.

This clone was seen just once. This rearrangement joins TRBV27 to TRBJ2-2; 10 bases are shared with TRBD2. V shed 3 bases and J 1 base; nucleotides not matched to a gene: 2. This CDR3 region has 16 residues. Germline V gives CDR1 MNHEY, CDR2 SMNVEV (reference sequence). This chain's CDR3 is CASSFPSGGNTGELFF. The CDR3 DNA follows: TGTGCCAGCAGTTTCCCTAGCGGGGGGAACACCGGGGAGCTGTTTTTT.

This clone came up a few times. The chain has TRBV6-4 and TRBJ2-3; TRBD2 aligns across 11 bases. Per the germline V gene, CDR1 is MRHNA and CDR2 is SNTAGT. J lost 4 bases, V lost 0 bases, and 0 bases had no gene match. CDR3 size: 15 residues. The CDR3 region has the DNA TGTGCCAGCAGTGACTCTAGCGGGGGGGCAGATACGCAGTATTTT. As protein: CASSDSSGGADTQYF.

This clone has at least ten counts. V and J are TRBV5-8 and TRBJ2-5; possible D gene TRBD1, 6 bases. The CDR3 is made up of 13 amino acids. Between the trimmed V and J ends, which lost 4 bases and 2 bases, there was a span of 9 bases. Per germline, CDR1 SGHTS and CDR2 YDEGEE. The CDR3 here is CASSTGQQETQYF. Written as DNA, the CDR3 is TGTGCCAGCAGCACCGGACAGCAAGAGACCCAGTACTTC.